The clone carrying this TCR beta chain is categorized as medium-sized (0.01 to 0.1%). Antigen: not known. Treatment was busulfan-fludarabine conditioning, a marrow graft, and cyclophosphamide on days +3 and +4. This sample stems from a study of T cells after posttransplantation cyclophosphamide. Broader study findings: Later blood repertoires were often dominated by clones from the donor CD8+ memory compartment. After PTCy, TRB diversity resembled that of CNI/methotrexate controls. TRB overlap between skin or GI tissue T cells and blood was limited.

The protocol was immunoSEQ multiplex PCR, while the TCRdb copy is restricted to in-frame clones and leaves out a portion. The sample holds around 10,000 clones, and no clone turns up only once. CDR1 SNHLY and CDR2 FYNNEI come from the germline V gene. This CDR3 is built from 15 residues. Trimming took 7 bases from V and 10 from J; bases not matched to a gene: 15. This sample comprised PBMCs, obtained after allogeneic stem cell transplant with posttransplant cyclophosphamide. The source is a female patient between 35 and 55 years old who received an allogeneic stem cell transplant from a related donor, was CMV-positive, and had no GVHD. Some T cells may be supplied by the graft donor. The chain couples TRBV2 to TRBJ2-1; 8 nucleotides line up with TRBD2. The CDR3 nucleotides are TGTGCCAGCATTCGGGGACTAGTGGGCTCTTGGGAGCAGTTCTTC. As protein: CASIRGLVGSWEQFF.